The entry below gives a single T cell receptor beta chain sequence along with its context. Profiling relied on immunoSEQ multiplex PCR, and the TCRdb table lists in-frame clones only, not all of them. The sample has roughly 48,000 clones; 86% are singletons. The CDR3 is made up of 14 amino acids. V lost 0 bases, J lost 5 bases, and 9 bases lay in between. From germline, CDR1 is SGHKS and CDR2 YYEKEE (reference sequence). The sample comes from a study of OX40 agonist ivuxolimab in advanced cancers. The specimen was CD4+ or CD8+ T cells sorted from blood, collected in a trial of the OX40 agonist ivuxolimab. The rearrangement joins TRBV5-5 to TRBJ1-5; D gene uncertain. This clonotype was obtained from an adult with an advanced solid tumor such as melanoma, head and neck, liver or kidney cancer. CDR3 residues: CASSLARLDQPQHF. The CDR3, as DNA: TGTGCCAGCAGCTTGGCCCGTTTGGATCAGCCCCAGCATTTT.